The 25 T cell receptor beta chains listed next were all sequenced from one sample in a study of radiotherapy plus CTLA-4 blockade in lung cancer. The table came from immunoSEQ multiplex PCR; TCRdb's copy has only in-frame clones and leaves some out. The sample lists roughly 78,000 clones; roughly 80% were seen once. The source material was peripheral blood, sampled from a patient treated with radiotherapy plus ipilimumab. The origin of the receptors is a human donor with non-small cell lung cancer who had a complete response to radiotherapy plus ipilimumab.

This clone was found once. The chain is built from TRBV5-1 and TRBJ2-1, with 10 bases matching TRBD2. The germline CDR1 and CDR2 sequences are SGHRS and YFSETQ. J was trimmed by 7 bases and V by 4 bases; bases with no gene match: 8. The CDR3 consists of 15 residues. CDR3 DNA: TGCGCCAGCAGCGCAACTAGCGGGAAGGATAATGAGCAGTTCTTC. Amino acid sequence: CASSATSGKDNEQFF.

The chain couples TRBV11-3 to TRBJ2-3, with D possibly matching TRBD1 (6 bases). CDR1 and CDR2 (germline): SGHNT, YENEEA. The CDR3 is made up of 18 amino acids. V was clipped by 1 base and J by 2 bases, with 19 bases between them. DNA for the CDR3: TGTGCCAGCAGCTTAGGTGTCCTGGCAGGGGAATACACAGATACGCAGTATTTT. It yields the protein CASSLGVLAGEYTDTQYF.

This CDR3 is CASSPRTGQGNTIYF. DNA for the CDR3: TGCGCCAGCAGCCCACGGACAGGGCAGGGAAACACCATATATTTT. This chain joins TRBV4-1 and TRBJ1-3, with 8 bases fitting TRBD1. V lost 4 bases and J lost 4; bases outside the gene matches: 6. The CDR3 totals 15 residues. Germline V CDR1 and CDR2: MGHRA, YSYEKL.

Regarding this clone: The same CDR3 arises from other DNA sequences in this sample as well. This chain joins TRBV4-3 and TRBJ1-2; D is unclear. V lost 3 bases and J lost 0, with 5 bases in between. Germline V gene sequence: CDR1 LGHNA, CDR2 YSLEER. The CDR3 sequence is 13 residues long. The CDR3 DNA sequence: TGCGCCAGCAGCCAGGATACTAACTATGGCTACACCTTC. It yields the protein CASSQDTNYGYTF.

The chain is built from TRBV4-3 and TRBJ1-2, with 7 positions matching TRBD1. J lost 7 bases, V lost 0 bases, and 8 bases had no gene match. The CDR3 has 15 residues. CDR1 is LGHNA, CDR2 YSLEER, per germline. The DNA of the CDR3 is TGCGCCAGCAGCCAAGACCCTACAGGGGTTGGTGGCTACACCTTC. Its translation: CASSQDPTGVGGYTF.

The chain recombines TRBV30 with TRBJ1-3; unclear D gene. This CDR3 region has 16 residues. The V gene lost 0 bases and the J gene lost 0 bases, with 12 bases spanning the gap. Germline values: CDR1 GTSNPN, CDR2 SVGIG (reference sequence). CDR3 DNA: TGTGCCTGGAGTGTAGGTGGAAGGGCCTCTGGAAACACCATATATTTT. It translates to CAWSVGGRASGNTIYF.

The chain employs TRBV2 and TRBJ1-5, with TRBD1 matching over 8 bases. Looked up from germline, CDR1 is SNHLY and CDR2 is FYNNEI. V was clipped by 6 bases and J by 7 bases; unmatched bases: 8. This CDR3 region has 14 residues. CDR3 bases: TGTGCCAGCAGCTCAGGTCAGGGGGCCCAGCCCCAGCATTTT. Its protein is CASSSGQGAQPQHF.

The chain combines TRBV11-3 with TRBJ2-1; the match to TRBD2 covers 10 bases. With V trimmed by 3 bases and J by 5 bases, 4 bases remained unmatched. The CDR3 sequence is 15 residues long. The V gene's germline CDR1 is SGHNT and CDR2 YENEEA. CDR3 in amino acids: CASSLGTSGDNEQFF. As DNA, the CDR3 is TGTGCCAGCAGCTTGGGCACTAGCGGGGACAATGAGCAGTTCTTC.

This clone was observed a few times. The genes are TRBV6-5 and TRBJ2-1; 7 bases are shared with TRBD1. The V segment lost 6 bases and the J segment 0 bases; nucleotides outside the gene matches: 5. The CDR3 runs 15 residues. Germline V lookup: CDR1 MNHEY, CDR2 SVGAGI. CDR3 sequence (DNA): TGTGCCAGCAGGTGGGACAGCAGCTCCTACAATGAGCAGTTCTTC. As protein: CASRWDSSSYNEQFF.

The chain carries TRBV6-4 and TRBJ1-1; possible D gene TRBD1, 6 bases. V dropped 2 bases and J dropped 8 bases, with 9 bases sitting between them. This CDR3 has 12 residues. Germline V gives CDR1 MRHNA, CDR2 SNTAGT. CDR3 DNA sequence: TGTGCCAGCAGTGACGGCGGGACAGAAGCTTTCTTT. It translates to CASSDGGTEAFF.

This clone was found a few times. The rearrangement joins TRBV5-6 to TRBJ2-7; 9 bases are a match to TRBD1. V shed 6 bases, J shed 3 bases, and the junction held 10 bases outside the gene matches. The CDR3 contains 15 residues. CDR1 is SGHDT, CDR2 YYEEEE, per germline. The CDR3 loop is CASNLDSGQGYEQYF. CDR3 coding DNA: TGTGCCAGCAACTTAGATTCGGGACAGGGCTACGAGCAGTACTTC.

The chain is built from TRBV5-8 and TRBJ1-4; tentative D call: TRBD1 (5 bases). Trimming removed 4 bases from V and 8 bases from J, with 18 bases in between. The length of the CDR3 is 15 residues. Per the germline V gene, CDR1 is SGHTS and CDR2 is YDEGEE. The chain's CDR3 is CASSRGDPLGEKLFF. The CDR3 DNA follows: TGTGCCAGCAGCCGCGGGGACCCCCTCGGGGAAAAACTGTTTTTT.

The genes are TRBV27 and TRBJ2-5; D may correspond to TRBD1 or TRBD2 (5 bases each). Germline V lookup: CDR1 MNHEY, CDR2 SMNVEV (reference sequence). The CDR3 sequence is 14 residues long. Trimming cost V 6 bases and J 5 bases, with 16 bases left between them. CDR3 in amino acids: CASSAGASPETQYF. The CDR3 region has the DNA TGTGCCAGCAGCGCCGGGGCGAGCCCGGAGACCCAGTACTTC.

This sequence joins TRBV7-9 and TRBJ2-5, with TRBD1 as a possible D gene (7 bases). V dropped 4 bases and J dropped 5 bases, with 26 bases sitting between them. The CDR3 is made up of 18 amino acids. Germline CDR1 is SEHNR and CDR2 is FQNEAQ (reference sequence). The CDR3 nucleotides are TGTGCCAGCAGCTCCAGGGCGGGGCAGGGGGTCCGTGGGGAGACCCAGTACTTC. This gives the protein CASSSRAGQGVRGETQYF.

In this sample, this clone turned up a few times. This chain links TRBV7-9 with TRBJ1-2; D call uncertain. CDR3 length equals 13 residues. V dropped 1 base and J dropped 12 bases, with 15 bases sitting between them. Germline CDR1 SEHNR, CDR2 FQNEAQ (reference sequence). Here the CDR3 reads CASSLVARTEDTF. The CDR3 region has the DNA TGTGCCAGCAGCTTAGTAGCGCGAACAGAAGACACCTTC.

In the case of this clone: This sample also contains other DNA sequences that code for the same CDR3. The genes are TRBV18 and TRBJ2-1; D is possibly TRBD1 or TRBD2 (6 bases each). The CDR3 sequence is 12 residues long. The V gene lost 1 base and the J gene lost 9 bases, with 7 bases spanning the gap. Germline assignment: CDR1 KGHSH and CDR2 LQKENI. The CDR3 DNA follows: TGTGCCAGCTCACCACAGGGGGGTGAGCAGTTCTTC. Protein sequence: CASSPQGGEQFF. Supplemented by reference TRBV18 and TRBJ2-1, the full variable domain reads NAGVMQNPRHLVRRRGQEARLRCSPMKGHSHVYWYRQLPEEGLKFMVYLQKENIIDESGMPKERFSAEFPKEGPSILRIQQVVRGDSAAYFCASSPQGGEQFFGPGTRLTVL.

The V and J genes are TRBV5-1 and TRBJ1-1; D unresolved. Germline values: CDR1 SGHRS, CDR2 YFSETQ. V lost 4 bases, J lost 4 bases, and 14 bases lay in between. This CDR3 region has 14 residues. The CDR3 DNA reads TGCGCCAGCAGCAGTCACGGGAGAGGCACTGAAGCTTTCTTT. Protein: CASSSHGRGTEAFF.

This chain links TRBV6-6 with TRBJ1-5; no clear D. From germline, CDR1 is MNHNY and CDR2 SVGAGI (reference sequence). CDR3 size: 15 residues. V gave up 3 bases and J gave up 1 base, with 10 bases separating them. The CDR3, as DNA: TGTGCCAGCAGTTATGCAACAGCAAGCAATCAGCCCCAGCATTTT. It codes for CASSYATASNQPQHF.

The chain combines TRBV2 with TRBJ1-5; tentative D call: TRBD1 (5 bases). CDR1 and CDR2 (germline): SNHLY, FYNNEI. V dropped 1 base and J dropped 6 bases, with 13 bases sitting between them. The CDR3 loop spans 15 amino acids. Here the CDR3 reads CASSEVAQGGQPQHF. As DNA, the CDR3 is TGTGCCAGCAGTGAAGTTGCGCAGGGTGGTCAGCCCCAGCATTTT.

The V gene is TRBV14, the J gene TRBJ2-3; D might be TRBD1 (6 bases). This CDR3 is 15 amino acids long. Trimming stripped 4 bases from V and 0 bases from J, with 11 bases between. CDR1 and CDR2 from the germline V gene are SGHDN and FVKESK. The CDR3 loop is CASSLQTGSTDTQYF. The CDR3 nucleotides read TGTGCCAGCAGCCTCCAAACAGGGAGCACAGATACGCAGTATTTT.

The V gene is TRBV7-2, the J gene TRBJ2-2; 9 bases line up with TRBD2. After removal of 4 bases from V and 4 bases from J, the junction contained 4 bases not matched to a gene. The CDR3 contains 15 residues. Germline V CDR1 and CDR2: SGHTA, FQGNSA. CDR3 nucleotides: TGTGCCAGCAGCTCCCGAGCGGGGGGCACCGGGGAGCTGTTTTTT. Protein product: CASSSRAGGTGELFF.

This clone was picked up one time. The chain links TRBV6-1 to TRBJ1-4; D is unclear. Trimming took off 3 bases at V and 7 bases at J, with 12 bases between the two ends. The CDR3 loop spans 14 amino acids. The V gene's germline CDR1 is MNHNS and CDR2 SASEGT. The CDR3 region has the DNA TGTGCCAGCAGTGACACCCTGTGGAGTGAAAAACTGTTTTTT. It translates to CASSDTLWSEKLFF.

This clone has more than one count but fewer than ten. The chain carries TRBV21-1 and TRBJ2-2; the table calls TRBD2, which could not be checked here. TRBV21-1 is listed as a pseudogene. The CDR3 consists of 18 residues. The CDR3 sequence: CASSKSWGLAANTGELFF. In DNA form, the CDR3 reads TGTGCCAGCAGCAAAAGCTGGGGACTAGCGGCTAACACCGGGGAGCTGTTTTTT.

This chain links TRBV7-9 with TRBJ1-3; the D is unclear. This CDR3 is built from 10 residues. V shed 3 bases and J shed 10 bases, with 4 bases lying between them. Germline CDR1 SEHNR, CDR2 FQNEAQ (reference sequence). CDR3 nucleotide sequence: TGTGCCAGCAGCTTGGAGACCATATATTTT. It codes for CASSLETIYF.

The V gene is TRBV7-2, the J gene TRBJ1-4; 9 positions match TRBD1. J was trimmed by 9 bases and V by 6 bases; bases with no gene match: 11. This CDR3 is built from 15 residues. The germline V gene has CDR1 SGHTA and CDR2 FQGNSA. In nucleotides, the CDR3 is TGTGCCAGCAGTTTAATGGGACAGGGTGTTCAAAAACTGTTTTTT. This encodes CASSLMGQGVQKLFF.